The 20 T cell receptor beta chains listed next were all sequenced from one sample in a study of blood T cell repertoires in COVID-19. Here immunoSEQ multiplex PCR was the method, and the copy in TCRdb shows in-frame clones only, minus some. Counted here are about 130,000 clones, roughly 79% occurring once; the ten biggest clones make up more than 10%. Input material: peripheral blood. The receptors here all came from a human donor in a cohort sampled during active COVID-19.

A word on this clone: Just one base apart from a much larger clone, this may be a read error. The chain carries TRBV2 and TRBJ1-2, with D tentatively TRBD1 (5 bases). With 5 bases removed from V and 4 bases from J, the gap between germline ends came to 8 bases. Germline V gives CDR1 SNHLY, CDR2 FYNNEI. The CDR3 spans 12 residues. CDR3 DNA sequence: TGTGCCAGCAGTTACGACAGCTATGGCTACACCTTC. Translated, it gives CASSYDSYGYTF.

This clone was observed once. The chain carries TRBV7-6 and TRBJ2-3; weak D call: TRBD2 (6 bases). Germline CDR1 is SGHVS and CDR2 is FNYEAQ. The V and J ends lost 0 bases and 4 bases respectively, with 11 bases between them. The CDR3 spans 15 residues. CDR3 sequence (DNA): TGTGCCAGCAGCTTAGCGGGGGGAAGAGCAGATACGCAGTATTTT. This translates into CASSLAGGRADTQYF.

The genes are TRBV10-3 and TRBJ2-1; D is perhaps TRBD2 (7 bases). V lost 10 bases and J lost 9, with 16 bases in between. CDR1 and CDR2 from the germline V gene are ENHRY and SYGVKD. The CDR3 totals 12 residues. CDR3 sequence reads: CASGAGEGEQFF. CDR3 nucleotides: TGTGCCAGCGGGGCAGGGGAGGGTGAGCAGTTCTTC.

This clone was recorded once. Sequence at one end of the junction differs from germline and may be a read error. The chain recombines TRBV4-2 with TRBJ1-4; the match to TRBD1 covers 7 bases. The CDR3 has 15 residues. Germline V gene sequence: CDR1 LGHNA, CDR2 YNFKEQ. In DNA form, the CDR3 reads TGTGCCAGCACCCAAAGACAGGGCCCTAATGAAAAACTGTTTTTT. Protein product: CASTQRQGPNEKLFF.

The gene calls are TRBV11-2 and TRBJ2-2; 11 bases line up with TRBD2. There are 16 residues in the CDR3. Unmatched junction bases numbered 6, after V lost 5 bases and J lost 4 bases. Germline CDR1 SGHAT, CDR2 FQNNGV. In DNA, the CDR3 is TGTGCCAGCAGCGTTACTAGCGGGGGCGGCACCGGGGAGCTGTTTTTT. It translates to CASSVTSGGGTGELFF.

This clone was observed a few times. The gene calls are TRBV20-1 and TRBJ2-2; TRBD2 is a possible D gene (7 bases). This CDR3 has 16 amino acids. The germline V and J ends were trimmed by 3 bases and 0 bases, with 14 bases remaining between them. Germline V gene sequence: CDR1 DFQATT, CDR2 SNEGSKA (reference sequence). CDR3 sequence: CSASGGGGPNTGELFF. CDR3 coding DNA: TGCAGTGCTAGTGGTGGCGGGGGCCCGAACACCGGGGAGCTGTTTTTT.

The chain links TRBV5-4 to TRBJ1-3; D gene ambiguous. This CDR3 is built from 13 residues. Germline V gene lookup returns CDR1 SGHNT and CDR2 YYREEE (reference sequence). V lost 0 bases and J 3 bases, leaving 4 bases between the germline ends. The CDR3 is CASSLAGGNTIYF. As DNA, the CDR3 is TGTGCCAGCAGCTTGGCGGGTGGAAACACCATATATTTT. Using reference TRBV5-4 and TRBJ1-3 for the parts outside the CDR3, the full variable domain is ETGVTQSPTHLIKTRGQQVTLRCSSQSGHNTVSWYQQALGQGPQFIFQYYREEENGRGNFPPRFSGLQFPNYSSELNVNALELDDSALYLCASSLAGGNTIYFGEGSWLTVV.

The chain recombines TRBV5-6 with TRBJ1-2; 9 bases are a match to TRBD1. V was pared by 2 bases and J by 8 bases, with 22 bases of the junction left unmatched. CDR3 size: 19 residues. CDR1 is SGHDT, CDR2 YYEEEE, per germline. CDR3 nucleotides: TGTGCCAGCAGCTTCCTCCGGGACCTTTTATGGACAGGGGTCTTGGGCTACACCTTC. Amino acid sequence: CASSFLRDLLWTGVLGYTF.

The CDR3 bases are TGTGCCTGGAGTCTACAGGGGGCGCCTTACGAGCAGTACTTC. Translation gives CAWSLQGAPYEQYF. This chain uses TRBV30 with TRBJ2-7; TRBD1 agrees at 9 bases. V lost 2 bases to trimming and J lost 4 bases; unmatched junction nucleotides: 6. CDR1 is GTSNPN and CDR2 is SVGIG in the germline V gene (reference sequence). The CDR3 spans 14 residues. Full variable domain (missing parts from reference TRBV30 and TRBJ2-7): SQTIHQWPATLVQPVGSPLSLECTVEGTSNPNLYWYRQAAGRGLQLLFYSVGIGQISSEVPQNLSASRPQDRQFILSSKKLLLSDSGFYLCAWSLQGAPYEQYFGPGTRLTVT.

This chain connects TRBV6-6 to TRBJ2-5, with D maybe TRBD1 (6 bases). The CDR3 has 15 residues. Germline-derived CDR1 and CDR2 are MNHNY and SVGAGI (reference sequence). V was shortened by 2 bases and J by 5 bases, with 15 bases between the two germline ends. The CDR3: CASSYGGERSETQYF. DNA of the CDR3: TGTGCCAGCAGTTACGGGGGCGAGCGGTCGGAGACCCAGTACTTC.

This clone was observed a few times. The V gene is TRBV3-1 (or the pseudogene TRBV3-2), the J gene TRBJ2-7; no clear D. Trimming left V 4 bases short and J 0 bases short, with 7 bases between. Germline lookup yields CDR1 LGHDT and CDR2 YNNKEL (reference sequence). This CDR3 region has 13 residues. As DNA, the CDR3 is TGTGCCAGCAGCCCCTCGAGCTCCTACGAGCAGTACTTC. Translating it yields CASSPSSSYEQYF.

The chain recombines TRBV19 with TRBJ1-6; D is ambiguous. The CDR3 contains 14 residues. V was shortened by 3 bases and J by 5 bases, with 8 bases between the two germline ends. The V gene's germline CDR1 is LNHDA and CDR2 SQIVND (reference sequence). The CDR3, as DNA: TGTGCCAGTAGTATTTGGGAGAATAATTCACCCCTCCACTTT. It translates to CASSIWENNSPLHF. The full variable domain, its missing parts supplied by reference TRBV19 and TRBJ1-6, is DGGITQSPKYLFRKEGQNVTLSCEQNLNHDAMYWYRQDPGQGLRLIYYSQIVNDFQKGDIAEGYSVSREKKESFPLTVTSAQKNPTAFYLCASSIWENNSPLHFGNGTRLTVT.

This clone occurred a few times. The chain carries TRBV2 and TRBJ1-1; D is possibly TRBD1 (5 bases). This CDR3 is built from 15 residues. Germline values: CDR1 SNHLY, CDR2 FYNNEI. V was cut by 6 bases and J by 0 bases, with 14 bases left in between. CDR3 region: CASRLSKTVNTEAFF. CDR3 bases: TGTGCCAGCAGGTTGTCCAAGACAGTGAACACTGAAGCTTTCTTT.

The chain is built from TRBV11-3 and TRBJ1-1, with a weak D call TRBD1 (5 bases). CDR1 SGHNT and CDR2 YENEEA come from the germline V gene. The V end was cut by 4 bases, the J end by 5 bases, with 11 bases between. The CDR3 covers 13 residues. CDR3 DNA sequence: TGTGCCAGCAGCTATCAGGGATGGACTGAAGCTTTCTTT. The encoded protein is CASSYQGWTEAFF. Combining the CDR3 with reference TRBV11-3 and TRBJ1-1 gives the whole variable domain EAGVVQSPRYKIIEKKQPVAFWCNPISGHNTLYWYLQNLGQGPELLIRYENEEAVDDSQLPKDRFSAERLKGVDSTLKIQPAELGDSAVYLCASSYQGWTEAFFGQGTRLTVV.

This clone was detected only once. The CDR3 coding sequence is TGTGCCACCGGGTCGGGGGGGGCTACCGCTGGAAACACCATATATTTT. It translates to CATGSGGATAGNTIYF. J is TRBJ1-3 and V is TRBV10-3; maybe TRBD1 (6 bases). This CDR3 is built from 16 residues. The germline V gene has CDR1 ENHRY and CDR2 SYGVKD. The V and J ends lost 10 bases and 2 bases respectively, with 21 bases between them.

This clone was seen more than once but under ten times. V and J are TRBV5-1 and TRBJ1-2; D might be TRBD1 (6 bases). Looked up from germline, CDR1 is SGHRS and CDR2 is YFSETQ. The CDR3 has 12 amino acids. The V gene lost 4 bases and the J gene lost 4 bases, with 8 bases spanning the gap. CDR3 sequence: CASSPDSYGYTF. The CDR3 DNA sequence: TGCGCCAGCAGCCCGGACAGCTATGGCTACACCTTC.

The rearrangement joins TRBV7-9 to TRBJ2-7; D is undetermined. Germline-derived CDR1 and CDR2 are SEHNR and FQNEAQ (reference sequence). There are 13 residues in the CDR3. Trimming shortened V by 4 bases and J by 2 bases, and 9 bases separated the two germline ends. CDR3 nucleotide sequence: TGTGCCAGCAGCTCCCCCTCCGCCTACGAGCAGTACTTC. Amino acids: CASSSPSAYEQYF. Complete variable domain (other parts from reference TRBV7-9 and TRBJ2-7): DTGVSQNPRHKITKRGQNVTFRCDPISEHNRLYWYRQTLGQGPEFLTYFQNEAQLEKSRLLSDRFSAERPKGSFSTLEIQRTEQGDSAMYLCASSSPSAYEQYFGPGTRLTVT.

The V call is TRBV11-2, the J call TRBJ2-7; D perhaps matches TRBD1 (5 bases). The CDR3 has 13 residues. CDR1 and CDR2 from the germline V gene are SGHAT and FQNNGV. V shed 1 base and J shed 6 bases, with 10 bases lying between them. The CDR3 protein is CASSLGGLLEQYF. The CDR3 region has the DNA TGTGCCAGCAGCTTAGGGGGCCTGCTCGAGCAGTACTTC.

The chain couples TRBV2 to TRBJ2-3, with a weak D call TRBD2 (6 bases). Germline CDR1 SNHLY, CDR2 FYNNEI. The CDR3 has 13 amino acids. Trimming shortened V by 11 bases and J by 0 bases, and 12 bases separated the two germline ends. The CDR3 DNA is TGTGCCGGGGAGACTAGGAGCACAGATACGCAGTATTTT. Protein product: CAGETRSTDTQYF.

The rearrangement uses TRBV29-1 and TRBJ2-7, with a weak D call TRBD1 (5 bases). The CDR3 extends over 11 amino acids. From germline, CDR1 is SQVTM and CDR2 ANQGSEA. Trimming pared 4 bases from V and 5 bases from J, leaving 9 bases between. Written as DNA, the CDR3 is TGCAGCGTTGCCCCAGGGAACGAGCAGTACTTC. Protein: CSVAPGNEQYF.